Below are 19 T cell receptor beta chains sequenced from a single sample in a study of blood T cell repertoires in COVID-19. The protocol was immunoSEQ multiplex PCR, while the TCRdb copy is restricted to in-frame clones and leaves out a portion. The sample records around 46,000 clones, over 75% being singletons. Source material: peripheral blood. All receptors come from a man aged 50 to 60 with acute or convalescent COVID-19.

This clone is deemed medium-sized (0.01 to 0.1%). The gene calls are TRBV6-2 or TRBV6-3 and TRBJ2-7; no clear D. Trimming took 4 bases from V and 7 from J, leaving 14 bases between them. Germline V gives CDR1 MNHEY, CDR2 SVGEGT. The CDR3 covers 13 residues. In DNA form, the CDR3 reads TGTGCCAGCAGTTCCGTGTTCCCAGAAGAGCAGTACTTC. Translation gives CASSSVFPEEQYF.

This chain joins TRBV7-9 and TRBJ2-2; 7 bases line up with TRBD1. The CDR3 sequence is 16 residues long. Losses at the gene ends were 5 bases for V and 3 bases for J; bases not matched to a gene: 9. CDR1 is SEHNR, CDR2 FQNEAQ, per germline (reference sequence). The CDR3 region is CASSQDRDWDTGELFF. The CDR3 bases are TGTGCCAGCAGCCAAGACAGGGATTGGGACACCGGGGAGCTGTTTTTT.

This clone is medium-sized (0.01 to 0.1%). The gene calls are TRBV7-9 and TRBJ1-1, with D perhaps matching TRBD1 (6 bases). V lost 6 bases and J lost 2, with 19 bases in between. The length of the CDR3 is 16 residues. The V gene's germline CDR1 is SEHNR and CDR2 FQNEAQ (reference sequence). CDR3 coding DNA: TGTGCCAGCAGTCTCTCTCAATGGACAGACAACACTGAAGCTTTCTTT. This encodes CASSLSQWTDNTEAFF.

This clone showed up just once. The chain uses TRBV4-1 and TRBJ1-4; D may be TRBD1 (6 bases). Germline V lookup: CDR1 MGHRA, CDR2 YSYEKL. The CDR3 contains 15 residues. With 0 bases removed from V and 6 bases from J, the gap between germline ends came to 11 bases. The CDR3 spells CASSQDTGLDEKLFF. CDR3 coding DNA: TGCGCCAGCAGCCAAGATACAGGGTTGGATGAAAAACTGTTTTTT.

The V call is TRBV18, the J call TRBJ1-4; D may be TRBD1 (5 bases). The CDR3 contains 14 residues. Deletions cut 3 bases from V and 8 bases from J, with 13 bases between. Germline CDR1 reads KGHSH; CDR2 reads LQKENI. The CDR3 reads CASSPEGRREKLFF. The CDR3 DNA is TGTGCCAGCTCACCGGAGGGGCGACGGGAAAAACTGTTTTTT.

The J gene is TRBJ1-4, the V gene TRBV7-9, with 10 positions matching TRBD1. Germline loops: CDR1 SEHNR, CDR2 FQNEAQ (reference sequence). V shed 5 bases and J 5 bases; nucleotides not matched to a gene: 5. This CDR3 has 15 amino acids. The CDR3 coding sequence is TGTGCCAGCAGCGAGACGGGACAGGGGAATGAAAAACTGTTTTTT. Translation: CASSETGQGNEKLFF.

The V and J genes are TRBV13 and TRBJ2-2; TRBD1 matches 9 bases. V dropped 0 bases and J dropped 5; count of bases not matched to a gene: 1. Per germline, CDR1 PRHDT and CDR2 FYEKMQ (reference sequence). The CDR3 length is 15 residues. CDR3: CASSLGQGATGELFF. As DNA, the CDR3 is TGTGCCAGCAGCTTAGGACAGGGGGCAACCGGGGAGCTGTTTTTT.

This clone has just a few counts. V gene TRBV6-6 combines with J gene TRBJ1-5, with 9 nucleotides matching TRBD1. The J segment lost 1 base and the V segment lost 6 bases, leaving 7 bases of the junction unmatched. From germline, CDR1 is MNHNY and CDR2 SVGAGI (reference sequence). The CDR3 has 16 residues. The CDR3 DNA is TGTGCCAGCAGAATAAGGGGACAGGGAAGCAATCAGCCCCAGCATTTT. This codes for CASRIRGQGSNQPQHF.

V is TRBV18 and J is TRBJ1-2; possible D gene TRBD1, 5 bases. V was cut by 0 bases and J by 8 bases, with 10 bases left in between. The CDR3 loop spans 13 amino acids. CDR1 and CDR2 (germline): KGHSH, LQKENI. DNA for the CDR3: TGTGCCAGCTCACCACCGACAGCCTTGGGCTACACCTTC. Translated, it gives CASSPPTALGYTF.

This clone was detected only a few times. This chain joins TRBV27 and TRBJ1-2, with D possibly TRBD1 on 6 matching bases. CDR1 is MNHEY and CDR2 is SMNVEV in the germline V gene (reference sequence). V was cut by 6 bases and J by 4 bases, with 21 bases left in between. The CDR3 totals 16 residues. The CDR3 reads CASSPLGGRGSYGYTF. CDR3 nucleotides: TGTGCCAGCAGCCCGCTGGGCGGCAGGGGTTCCTATGGCTACACCTTC.

The V gene is TRBV24-1, the J gene TRBJ1-4; TRBD1 is a possible D gene (6 bases). V lost 5 bases and J 4 bases, leaving 16 bases between the germline ends. Germline V gene lookup returns CDR1 KGHDR and CDR2 SFDVKD. The CDR3 is 16 residues long. CDR3 sequence: CATSGPPGADNEKLFF. The DNA of the CDR3 is TGTGCCACCAGTGGTCCGCCAGGGGCGGATAATGAAAAACTGTTTTTT.

This chain links TRBV7-3 with TRBJ2-1; 8 bases match TRBD2. CDR1 is SGHTA, CDR2 FQGTGA, per germline. This CDR3 spans 14 amino acids. The V segment lost 2 bases and the J segment 9 bases; nucleotides outside the gene matches: 6. CDR3 protein: CASSLDGGAGEQFF. The DNA for the CDR3 is TGTGCCAGCAGCTTAGACGGGGGGGCCGGTGAGCAGTTCTTC.

This clone was seen only a few times. The V and J genes are TRBV2 and TRBJ2-1, with 8 bases matching TRBD2. Germline loops: CDR1 SNHLY, CDR2 FYNNEI. Trimming cost V 5 bases and J 10 bases; bases outside gene matches: 10. The length of the CDR3 is 14 residues. The CDR3, as DNA: TGTGCCAGCAGTATACAGCGGGAGCTGGGGGAGCAGTTCTTC. This codes for CASSIQRELGEQFF.

The genes are TRBV7-7 and TRBJ2-1; D might be TRBD1 (5 bases). There are 15 residues in the CDR3. Germline V gives CDR1 SSHAT, CDR2 FNYEAQ (reference sequence). V gave up 3 bases and J gave up 5 bases, with 14 bases separating them. Here the CDR3 reads CASSFRPGSHNEQFF. CDR3 coding DNA: TGTGCCAGCAGCTTTAGGCCAGGGTCCCACAATGAGCAGTTCTTC.

The chain is built from TRBV4-2 and TRBJ2-2; TRBD2 agrees at 12 bases. CDR3 length: 17 residues. Trimming removed 4 bases from V and 6 bases from J; junction bases left unmatched: 9. Germline V gene data show CDR1 as LGHNA and CDR2 as YNFKEQ. The CDR3 here is CASSPLLAGGGAGELFF. The DNA of the CDR3 is TGTGCCAGCAGCCCTCTCCTAGCGGGAGGGGGGGCCGGGGAGCTGTTTTTT.

This chain connects TRBV24-1 to TRBJ2-7; 10 bases are shared with TRBD2. The CDR3 sequence is 15 residues long. Unmatched junction bases numbered 6, after V lost 3 bases and J lost 5 bases. The germline V gene has CDR1 KGHDR and CDR2 SFDVKD. CDR3 bases: TGTGCCACCAGTGATCCAGCGGGAGGGTTCCACGAGCAGTACTTC. Amino acids: CATSDPAGGFHEQYF.

The V gene is TRBV6-5, the J gene TRBJ2-1; 12 bases agree with TRBD2. J was trimmed by 4 bases and V by 8 bases; bases with no gene match: 6. The germline gives CDR1 MNHEY, CDR2 SVGAGI. CDR3 length: 15 amino acids. The CDR3 nucleotides are TGTGCCAGCGCCCGACTAGCGGGAGATTACAATGAGCAGTTCTTC. This codes for CASARLAGDYNEQFF.

This sequence joins TRBV5-1 and TRBJ2-5, with 12 bases fitting TRBD2. The germline V gene encodes CDR1 SGHRS and CDR2 YFSETQ. The CDR3 has 18 residues. Trimming at V came to 2 bases and at J to 5 bases, leaving 13 bases not matched to a gene. The CDR3 loop reads CASSFQGTSGRSGETQYF. The CDR3 bases are TGCGCCAGCAGCTTTCAGGGAACTAGCGGGAGGTCCGGGGAGACCCAGTACTTC.

This chain uses TRBV5-1 with TRBJ1-1, with D hard to call. V was cut by 0 bases and J by 8 bases, with 5 bases left in between. Germline V lookup: CDR1 SGHRS, CDR2 YFSETQ. The CDR3 has 11 amino acids. In DNA, the CDR3 is TGCGCCAGCAGCTTGGGAGCCGAAGCTTTCTTT. Residues: CASSLGAEAFF.